Shown below are 24 T cell receptor beta chains from a single sample sequenced in a study of T cell responses to AZD1222 COVID-19 vaccine. Measured with immunoSEQ multiplex PCR; TCRdb has only the in-frame clones, and not every one. This table has 100,000 to 150,000 clones, about nine tenths appearing once. Specimen: peripheral blood, collected on day 0 of AZD1222 vaccination. These receptors all come from an adult in good health.

The genes are TRBV5-1 and TRBJ2-1; D is possibly TRBD1 (6 bases). Trimming left V 4 bases short and J 0 bases short, with 14 bases between. CDR3 length equals 16 residues. CDR1 is SGHRS and CDR2 is YFSETQ in the germline V gene. The CDR3 bases are TGCGCCAGCAGCCCCCGGAGAGGGGGCTCCTACAATGAGCAGTTCTTC. Its translation: CASSPRRGGSYNEQFF.

The rearrangement links TRBV7-9 to TRBJ2-6, with TRBD1 matching over 9 bases. The CDR3 runs to 17 residues. Per the germline V gene, CDR1 is SEHNR and CDR2 is FQNEAQ (reference sequence). The V gene end was trimmed by 5 bases and the J gene end by 3 bases; junction bases not matched to a gene: 8. CDR3 region: CASSQGQGFVGANVLTF. In DNA, the CDR3 is TGTGCCAGCAGCCAGGGACAGGGTTTTGTTGGGGCCAACGTCCTGACTTTC.

Concerning this clone: One end of the junction fails to match germline, which may point to a read error. V usage is TRBV5-1 and J usage is TRBJ1-4; D might be TRBD1 (5 bases). CDR1 is SGHRS and CDR2 is YFSETQ in the germline V gene. The CDR3 is 15 amino acids. Here the CDR3 DNA reads TGCGCCAGCAGTTTGGGGGACGCGGCTAATGAAAAACTGTTTTTT. Residues: CASSLGDAANEKLFF.

The V and J genes are TRBV6-4 and TRBJ2-1, with 9 bases identical to TRBD2. Germline CDR1 and CDR2: MRHNA and SNTAGT. This CDR3 has 14 amino acids. Losses at the gene ends were 5 bases for V and 6 bases for J; bases not matched to a gene: 5. DNA for the CDR3: TGTGCCAGCAGTCGGACTAGCGACCTCAATGAGCAGTTCTTC. This encodes CASSRTSDLNEQFF.

This clone is a singleton in its sample. This chain uses TRBV9 with TRBJ2-5; TRBD1 might be the D (5 bases). Trimming took off 1 base at V and 4 bases at J, with 11 bases between the two ends. Germline CDR1 is SGDLS and CDR2 is YYNGEE. The CDR3 consists of 14 residues. This chain's CDR3 is CASSVQGGRETQYF. The CDR3 bases are TGTGCCAGCAGCGTACAGGGTGGGCGAGAGACCCAGTACTTC.

This chain links TRBV28 with TRBJ1-1; a weak D match, TRBD1 (5 bases). Germline V gene data show CDR1 as MDHEN and CDR2 as SYDVKM. CDR3 length: 14 amino acids. Trimming removed 6 bases from V and 6 bases from J, with 17 bases in between. The CDR3 protein is CASRPGTTSAEAFF. For the CDR3, the DNA is TGTGCCAGCAGACCCGGGACGACTAGCGCTGAAGCTTTCTTT.

The CDR3 reads CASRAPQETQYF. CDR3 nucleotide sequence: TGTGCCAGCAGGGCCCCGCAAGAGACCCAGTACTTC. The chain employs TRBV28 and TRBJ2-5; D is uncertain. CDR1 and CDR2 from the germline V gene are MDHEN and SYDVKM. This CDR3 has 12 residues. V was pared by 6 bases and J by 2 bases, with 7 bases between. Filled out from reference TRBV28 and TRBJ2-5, the complete variable domain reads DVKVTQSSRYLVKRTGEKVFLECVQDMDHENMFWYRQDPGLGLRLIYFSYDVKMKEKGDIPEGYSVSREKKERFSLILESASTNQTSMYLCASRAPQETQYFGPGTRLLVL.

The V and J genes are TRBV21-1 and TRBJ2-7. TRBV21-1 is a pseudogene segment. The CDR3 has 18 residues. The chain's CDR3 is CASSTLRGVGVDVSEQYF. DNA of the CDR3: TGTGCCAGCAGCACCCTTCGGGGCGTAGGGGTTGATGTTTCCGAGCAGTACTTC.

The rearrangement uses TRBV3-1 (or the pseudogene TRBV3-2) and TRBJ1-4, with D maybe TRBD1 (5 bases). Trimming removed 3 bases at V and 8 bases at J, with 13 bases between. Germline assignment: CDR1 LGHDT and CDR2 YNNKEL (reference sequence). The CDR3 spans 14 residues. CDR3 loop: CASSQDTRGEKLFF. CDR3 sequence (DNA): TGTGCCAGCAGCCAGGACACCCGGGGAGAAAAACTGTTTTTT.

The chain has TRBV6-2 or TRBV6-3 and TRBJ2-1, with D perhaps matching TRBD2 (6 bases). Trimming pared 4 bases from V and 10 bases from J, leaving 17 bases between. Germline CDR1 reads MNHEY; CDR2 reads SVGEGT. The CDR3 length is 14 residues. The DNA of the CDR3 is TGTGCCAGCAGTTTCAAGTGGGACTCTCAGGAGCAGTTCTTC. Protein: CASSFKWDSQEQFF.

The rearrangement uses TRBV15 and TRBJ2-1; 8 bases are a match to TRBD2. J gave up 2 bases and V 1 base, and 1 base lay outside the gene matches. The germline V gene has CDR1 LNHNV and CDR2 YYDKDF (reference sequence). The CDR3 sequence is 15 residues long. CDR3 residues: CATSRGGLAYNEQFF. The CDR3, as DNA: TGTGCCACCAGCAGAGGGGGACTAGCCTACAATGAGCAGTTCTTC. Using reference TRBV15 and TRBJ2-1 for the parts outside the CDR3, the full variable domain is DAMVIQNPRYQVTQFGKPVTLSCSQTLNHNVMYWYQQKSSQAPKLLFHYYDKDFNNEADTPDNFQSRRPNTSFCFLDIRSPGLGDTAMYLCATSRGGLAYNEQFFGPGTRLTVL.

The CDR3 region has the DNA TGCAGCGTTGAAGATTCCCCGCGGACAGGTTACTACGAGCAGTACTTC. Translation gives CSVEDSPRTGYYEQYF. The chain recombines TRBV29-1 with TRBJ2-7; TRBD1 agrees at 7 bases. Losses at the gene ends were 0 bases for V and 3 bases for J; bases not matched to a gene: 11. This CDR3 is 16 amino acids long. Per germline, CDR1 SQVTM and CDR2 ANQGSEA.

The CDR3 coding sequence is TGTGCCAGCAGTACCCCACAGGGGGCCTTACCGATCCAGCCCCAGCATTTT. Its protein product is CASSTPQGALPIQPQHF. The rearrangement links TRBV28 to TRBJ1-5, with 9 bases lining up with TRBD1. Germline CDR1 MDHEN, CDR2 SYDVKM. The CDR3 is made up of 17 amino acids. Losses at the gene ends were 5 bases for V and 7 bases for J; bases not matched to a gene: 15.

In its sample, this clone was seen once. The J gene is TRBJ2-4, the V gene TRBV6-6, with TRBD1 as a possible D gene (6 bases). V lost 5 bases and J 1 base, leaving 27 bases between the germline ends. Germline CDR1 and CDR2: MNHNY and SVGAGI (reference sequence). The CDR3 covers 20 residues. Written as DNA, the CDR3 is TGTGCCAGCAGTCCCTTCCGGACTCATAGGGCCCAGGGGGCCAAAAACATTCAGTACTTC. As protein: CASSPFRTHRAQGAKNIQYF.

This sequence joins TRBV14 and TRBJ2-3; D gene uncertain. V gave up 4 bases and J gave up 5 bases, with 10 bases separating them. Germline V gene sequence: CDR1 SGHDN, CDR2 FVKESK. This CDR3 comprises 13 residues. The CDR3 reads CASSLYLGDTQYF. The CDR3 nucleotides read TGTGCCAGCAGCCTTTATTTAGGAGATACGCAGTATTTT.

The V call is TRBV28, the J call TRBJ2-1; 8 bases line up with TRBD2. The germline V gene has CDR1 MDHEN and CDR2 SYDVKM. V lost 2 bases and J lost 2; bases outside the gene matches: 14. The CDR3 sequence is 19 residues long. The CDR3 sequence is CASSLVPGVSGSTYNEQFF. The DNA for the CDR3 is TGTGCCAGCAGTTTAGTACCAGGGGTGAGCGGGAGCACCTACAATGAGCAGTTCTTC.

Remarks on this clone: Other DNA sequences of this sample code for an identical CDR3. The gene calls are TRBV9 and TRBJ2-7; 8 bases fit TRBD2. This CDR3 is 14 amino acids long. CDR1 and CDR2 from the germline V gene are SGDLS and YYNGEE. V was pared by 0 bases and J by 4 bases, with 3 bases of the junction left unmatched. CDR3 sequence (DNA): TGTGCCAGCAGCGTAGCGGGAGGGCCTTACGAGCAGTACTTC. As protein: CASSVAGGPYEQYF.

This chain connects TRBV11-2 to TRBJ2-6; D may be TRBD1 (5 bases). Germline CDR1 SGHAT, CDR2 FQNNGV. V shed 4 bases and J shed 2 bases, with 9 bases lying between them. The CDR3 loop spans 15 amino acids. The CDR3 nucleotides are TGTGCCAGCAGCTACCAGGGCACTGGGGCCAACGTCCTGACTTTC. Its protein is CASSYQGTGANVLTF.

The chain joins TRBV7-9 to TRBJ2-7; 10 nucleotides agree with TRBD2. The CDR3 sequence is 16 residues long. Germline CDR1 is SEHNR and CDR2 is FQNEAQ (reference sequence). J was trimmed by 7 bases and V by 0 bases; bases with no gene match: 9. This CDR3 reads CASSLASGRASGEQYF. DNA for the CDR3: TGTGCCAGCAGCTTAGCGAGCGGGAGGGCCTCGGGGGAGCAGTACTTC.

J is TRBJ2-1 and V is TRBV5-1; TRBD2 aligns across 8 bases. The length of the CDR3 is 15 residues. Germline values: CDR1 SGHRS, CDR2 YFSETQ. With V trimmed by 4 bases and J by 9 bases, 12 bases remained unmatched. CDR3 sequence (DNA): TGCGCCAGCAGCCCTCTGGCGGGAGGAAGGGGTGAGCAGTTCTTC. It codes for CASSPLAGGRGEQFF.

This sequence joins TRBV3-1 (or the pseudogene TRBV3-2) and TRBJ2-7; 10 nucleotides agree with TRBD2. The CDR3 sequence is 20 residues long. Trimming at V came to 2 bases and at J to 5 bases, leaving 21 bases not matched to a gene. In germline, CDR1 is LGHDT, CDR2 YNNKEL (reference sequence). CDR3 sequence: CASSQPRTSGTHLVSHEQYF. In nucleotides, the CDR3 is TGTGCCAGCAGCCAACCCAGGACTAGCGGCACTCACCTAGTAAGCCACGAGCAGTACTTC.

The J gene is TRBJ1-2, the V gene TRBV9; 8 bases align to TRBD1. The ends lost 0 bases at V and 7 bases at J; junction bases unmatched: 8. Germline V gives CDR1 SGDLS, CDR2 YYNGEE. CDR3 length: 15 amino acids. The DNA of the CDR3 is TGTGCCAGCAGCGTAGGAATGGACAGGGTATCTGGCTACACCTTC. The encoded protein is CASSVGMDRVSGYTF.

The chain carries TRBV21-1 and TRBJ2-3; the listed D gene, TRBD1, was not tested against the DNA. TRBV21-1 is annotated as a pseudogene. This CDR3 spans 21 amino acids. CDR3: CASSKKPVDRGLGASTDTQYF. The CDR3 DNA sequence: TGTGCCAGCAGCAAAAAACCGGTCGACAGGGGGCTTGGTGCTAGCACAGATACGCAGTATTTT.

CDR3 sequence: CASTPSWGGRLNEQFF. CDR3 coding DNA: TGTGCCAGTACTCCCTCGTGGGGGGGGCGCTTGAATGAGCAGTTCTTC. The V call is TRBV19, the J call TRBJ2-1; maybe TRBD2 (7 bases). CDR3 size: 16 residues. V was trimmed by 7 bases and J by 7 bases, leaving 23 bases between them. Per germline, CDR1 LNHDA and CDR2 SQIVND (reference sequence).